Detailed here is one T cell receptor beta chain. The antigen remains undetermined. Within the sample, other DNA sequences also encode this same CDR3. This CDR3 is built from 14 residues. V lost 3 bases to trimming and J lost 2 bases, with 12 bases between them. CDR1 and CDR2 from the germline V gene are SGHRS and YFSETQ. This entry is derived from a study of shared clonotypes between healthy human individuals. Using immunoSEQ multiplex PCR, the repertoire was profiled, and TCRdb retains in-frame clones only, with some absent. The profile covers a few million clones, with almost 96% appearing a single time and over 0.1% taken by the ten largest. Study results and limitations: Estimated richness values were generally larger in naive subsets than in memory subsets. Apart from blood, nothing was sampled; tissue repertoires likely differ.

This sequence was found in a man aged 18 to 30 in good health. The chain couples TRBV5-1 to TRBJ2-7; D possibly matches TRBD1 or TRBD2 (5 bases each). Sequenced material: naive CD4+ T cells sorted from blood. The subset was: CD45RA+ positively selected. CDR3 residues: CASSSGTVPYEQYF. The CDR3 DNA follows: TGCGCCAGCAGCTCCGGGACGGTACCCTACGAGCAGTACTTC.